The 20 T cell receptor beta chains reported below all come from one sample, sequenced in a study of patients and donors after allogeneic stem cell transplantation. MiXCR, applied by TCRdb to the RT-PCR reads, yields one record per CDR3 protein. Among around 10,000 distinct CDR3 sequences listed, approximately 22% were seen once. The specimen was blood, either unsorted or a sorted T cell fraction (not recorded which). The origin of the receptors is a human donor who was either an allogeneic HSCT recipient or a stem cell or donor lymphocyte infusion donor (not recorded which). It is not recorded whose cells these are; they may come from a transplant donor.

This clonotype was detected only a few times. The chain joins TRBV6-1 to TRBJ2-7, with a tentative D call TRBD1 (6 bases). CDR3 length: 15 residues. Germline V gene sequence: CDR1 MNHNS, CDR2 SASEGT. The V gene lost 3 bases and the J gene lost 3 bases, with 15 bases spanning the gap. As DNA, the CDR3 is TGTGCCAGCAGTGACCCGCCGGACAGTCACTACGAGCAGTACTTC. Its translation is CASSDPPDSHYEQYF.

The sample holds a few counts of this clonotype. The V call is TRBV12-3 or TRBV12-4, the J call TRBJ2-7, with D hard to call. This CDR3 region has 16 residues. Trimming pared 2 bases from V and 0 bases from J, leaving 14 bases between. CDR3 loop: CASSLRQVHFSYEQYF. CDR3 coding DNA: TGTGCCAGCAGTTTACGTCAGGTTCATTTCTCCTACGAGCAGTACTTC.

The genes are TRBV3-1 and TRBJ2-1; possibly TRBD2 for D (6 bases). The CDR3 consists of 15 residues. Trimming stripped 4 bases from V and 4 bases from J, with 14 bases between. CDR1 and CDR2 (germline): LGHDT, YNNKEL (reference sequence). The CDR3 coding sequence is TGTGCCAGCAGCCCCCTTGGGGAGGATTACAATGAGCAGTTCTTC. Translation gives CASSPLGEDYNEQFF.

The chain employs TRBV6-5 and TRBJ1-1, with 7 nucleotides matching TRBD1. The CDR3 is 14 amino acids. Germline assignment: CDR1 MNHEY and CDR2 SVGAGI. J lost 9 bases, V lost 5 bases, and 12 bases had no gene match. The CDR3 sequence: CASSQNQGVRKAFF. The CDR3 bases are TGTGCCAGCAGTCAAAACCAGGGGGTCCGTAAAGCTTTCTTT.

The genes are TRBV5-6 and TRBJ1-2; D remains ambiguous. Looked up from germline, CDR1 is SGHDT and CDR2 is YYEEEE. The CDR3 is 15 residues long. V shed 0 bases and J shed 3 bases, with 12 bases lying between them. The CDR3 coding sequence is TGTGCCAGCAGCTTGGGGGCCAACAACCACTATGGCTACACCTTC. As protein: CASSLGANNHYGYTF.

The rearrangement uses TRBV6-4 and TRBJ2-2, with no clear D. Trimming shortened V by 4 bases and J by 6 bases, and 12 bases separated the two germline ends. The CDR3 has 14 residues. The germline V gene has CDR1 MRHNA and CDR2 SNTAGT. The CDR3 nucleotides are TGTGCCAGCAGTGCCAGGCATGAAGCCGGGGAGCTGTTTTTT. This gives the protein CASSARHEAGELFF.

This clonotype was observed a handful of times. The chain joins TRBV12-3 or TRBV12-4 to TRBJ1-4; D not certain. The germline V and J ends were trimmed by 6 bases and 4 bases, with 12 bases remaining between them. This CDR3 has 14 amino acids. CDR3 nucleotide sequence: TGTGCCAGCAGGCAACCGGGCAGTAATGAAAAACTGTTTTTT. Amino acid sequence: CASRQPGSNEKLFF.

This rearrangement joins TRBV6-2 or TRBV6-3 to TRBJ1-5; no definite D call. Germline V gene sequence: CDR1 MNHEY, CDR2 SVGEGT. V shed 2 bases and J shed 3 bases, with 8 bases lying between them. This CDR3 has 14 amino acids. The CDR3 spells CASSYGNFNQPQHF. The CDR3 region has the DNA TGTGCCAGCAGTTACGGGAATTTCAATCAGCCCCAGCATTTT.

Turning to this clonotype: Just one base apart from a much larger clone, this may be a read error. The V gene is TRBV7-9, the J gene TRBJ2-2; D call uncertain. The V end was cut by 2 bases, the J end by 7 bases, with 11 bases between. The CDR3 contains 14 residues. The germline gives CDR1 SEHNR, CDR2 FQNEAQ (reference sequence). CDR3 in DNA: TGTGCCAGCAGCTTAAAGGGTTCCAGCGGGGAGCTGTTTTTT. Translation gives CASSLKGSSGELFF.

This clonotype has a handful of counts. The V call is TRBV2, the J call TRBJ1-2; the D is unclear. CDR1 and CDR2 from the germline V gene are SNHLY and FYNNEI. With 6 bases removed from V and 4 bases from J, the gap between germline ends came to 6 bases. CDR3 size: 11 residues. This CDR3 is CASSELYGYTF. The CDR3 DNA reads TGTGCCAGCAGCGAGCTCTATGGCTACACCTTC.

This clonotype was counted ten times or more. This chain uses TRBV5-1 with TRBJ1-6; D uncertain. V lost 0 bases to trimming and J lost 9 bases, with 16 bases between them. The CDR3 consists of 16 residues. Germline values: CDR1 SGHRS, CDR2 YFSETQ. In DNA, the CDR3 is TGCGCCAGCAGCTTGGATCCGGCCAGGAGAGGTTCACCCCTCCACTTT. Amino acid sequence: CASSLDPARRGSPLHF.

The chain links TRBV4-2 to TRBJ1-4; 9 nucleotides match TRBD1. V lost 0 bases and J lost 0; bases outside the gene matches: 8. Germline CDR1 reads LGHNA; CDR2 reads YNFKEQ. The CDR3 runs to 19 residues. CDR3 nucleotide sequence: TGTGCCAGCAGCCAAGATACAGGGGGCGGGGGGGCAACTAATGAAAAACTGTTTTTT. It specifies CASSQDTGGGGATNEKLFF.

This clonotype was counted a few times. The CDR3 sequence is CASSSQVGYTDTQYF. CDR3 coding DNA: TGTGCCAGCAGTTCCCAGGTGGGTTACACAGATACGCAGTATTTT. The rearrangement links TRBV12-3 or TRBV12-4 to TRBJ2-3; D gene ambiguous. Trimming cost V 4 bases and J 2 bases, with 13 bases left between them. The CDR3 length is 15 residues.

The table lists this clonotype with many counts. The chain carries TRBV4-2 and TRBJ1-5; D gene unclear. CDR3 size: 16 residues. Germline V CDR1 and CDR2: LGHNA, YNFKEQ. The V end lost 2 bases, the J end lost 2 bases, and 13 bases lay between the germline ends. The CDR3 protein is CASSQWGGSGNQPQHF. For the CDR3, the DNA is TGTGCCAGCAGCCAATGGGGAGGGAGTGGCAATCAGCCCCAGCATTTT.

This clonotype was observed a handful of times. The chain employs TRBV5-1 and TRBJ2-7; 8 nucleotides align to TRBD1. Germline assignment: CDR1 SGHRS and CDR2 YFSETQ. Trimming took 5 bases from V and 2 from J; bases not matched to a gene: 6. The CDR3 loop spans 14 amino acids. CDR3 loop: CASRRGQGTYEQYF. Here the CDR3 DNA reads TGCGCCAGCAGACGCGGACAGGGTACCTACGAGCAGTACTTC.

This sequence joins TRBV3-1 and TRBJ1-4, with D possibly matching TRBD1 (6 bases). Germline values: CDR1 LGHDT, CDR2 YNNKEL (reference sequence). The CDR3 contains 15 residues. Trimming removed 5 bases from V and 3 bases from J, with 13 bases in between. The CDR3 DNA follows: TGTGCCAGCAGCATTCTGGGGGCGGCTAATGAAAAACTGTTTTTT. This translates into CASSILGAANEKLFF.

The V and J genes are TRBV5-1 and TRBJ1-5; D call uncertain. The V end was cut by 0 bases, the J end by 0 bases, with 7 bases between. The CDR3 is made up of 15 amino acids. The germline CDR1 and CDR2 sequences are SGHRS and YFSETQ. CDR3: CASSLGEDSNQPQHF. The CDR3 DNA reads as TGCGCCAGCAGCTTGGGAGAAGATAGCAATCAGCCCCAGCATTTT.

This clonotype has just a few counts. The chain is built from TRBV18 and TRBJ1-5, with 7 positions matching TRBD1. Germline CDR1 reads KGHSH; CDR2 reads LQKENI. The CDR3 runs 13 residues. After removal of 3 bases from V and 8 bases from J, the junction contained 4 bases not matched to a gene. CDR3 in DNA: TGTGCCAGCTCACCCCAGGGGGAAGAGCCCCAGCATTTT. It codes for CASSPQGEEPQHF.

This clonotype was observed at least ten times. The V gene is TRBV7-6, the J gene TRBJ2-7; 11 bases map to TRBD2. This CDR3 region has 15 residues. Germline-derived CDR1 and CDR2 are SGHVS and FNYEAQ. J was trimmed by 7 bases and V by 5 bases; bases with no gene match: 10. The CDR3 DNA is TGTGCCAGCAGCCCTGGTATAGCGGGGGGGTTTGAGCAGTACTTC. It translates to CASSPGIAGGFEQYF.

This clonotype occurred many times. V and J are TRBV12-5 and TRBJ2-3, with 8 bases aligning to TRBD1. V lost 10 bases and J lost 5; bases outside the gene matches: 2. The CDR3 runs 11 residues. Germline assignment: CDR1 LGHNT and CDR2 FRNRAP. CDR3 bases: TGTGCTACCGGGACAGGAGATACGCAGTATTTT. Translation gives CATGTGDTQYF.